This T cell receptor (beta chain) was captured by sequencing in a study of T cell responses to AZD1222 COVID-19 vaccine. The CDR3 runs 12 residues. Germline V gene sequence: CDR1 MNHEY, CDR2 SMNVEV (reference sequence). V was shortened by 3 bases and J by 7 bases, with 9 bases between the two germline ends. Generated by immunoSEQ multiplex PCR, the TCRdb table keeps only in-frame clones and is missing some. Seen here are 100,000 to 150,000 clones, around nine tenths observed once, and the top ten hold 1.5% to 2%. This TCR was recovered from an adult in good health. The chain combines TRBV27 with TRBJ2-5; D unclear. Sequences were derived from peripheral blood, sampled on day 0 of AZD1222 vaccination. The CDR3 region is CASSFYRGTQYF. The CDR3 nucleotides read TGTGCCAGCAGTTTTTACCGAGGGACCCAGTACTTC.